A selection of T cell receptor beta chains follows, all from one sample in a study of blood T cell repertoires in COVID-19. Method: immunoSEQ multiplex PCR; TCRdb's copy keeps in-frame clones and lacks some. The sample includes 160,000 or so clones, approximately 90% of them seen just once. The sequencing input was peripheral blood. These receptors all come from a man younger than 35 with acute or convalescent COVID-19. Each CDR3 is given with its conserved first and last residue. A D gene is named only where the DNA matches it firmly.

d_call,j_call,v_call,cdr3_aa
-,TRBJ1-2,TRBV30,CACDHEGGQGYGYTF
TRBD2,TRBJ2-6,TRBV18,CASSPRLGLAGDPLSGANVLTF
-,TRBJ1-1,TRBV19,CASSITGRGNTEAFF
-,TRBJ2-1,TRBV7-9,CASSLNRGWVGEQFF
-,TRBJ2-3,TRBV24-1,CATSDRGTDTQYF
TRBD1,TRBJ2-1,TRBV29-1,CSAGQGSYYNEQFF
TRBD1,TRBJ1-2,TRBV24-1,CATSDHDRVHGYTF
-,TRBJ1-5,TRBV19,CASCRQGYAGNQPQHF
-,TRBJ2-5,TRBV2,CASSTPGTQYF
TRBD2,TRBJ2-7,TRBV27,CASSFRRTSGSFYEQYF
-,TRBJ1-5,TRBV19,CASSIWADSNQPQHF
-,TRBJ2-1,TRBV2,CASSPIGYEQFF
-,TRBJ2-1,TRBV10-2,CASSGAGASYNEQFF
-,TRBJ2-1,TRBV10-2,CASLSDLDGNEQFF
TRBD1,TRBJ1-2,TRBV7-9,CASSPGTGGSFYGYTF
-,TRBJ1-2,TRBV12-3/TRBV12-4,CASSLDRNYGYTF
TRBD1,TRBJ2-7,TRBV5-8,CASSSDDRGTYEQYF
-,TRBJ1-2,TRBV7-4,CASSFYLGGVYLNYGYTF
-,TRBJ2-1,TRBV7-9,CASSFTGYPEQFF
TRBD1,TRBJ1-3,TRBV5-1,CASSSRQGEAGNTIYF
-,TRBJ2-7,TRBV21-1,CASSKAPLPWRLSSYEQYF
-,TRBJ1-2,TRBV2,CASSARRPEDGYTF
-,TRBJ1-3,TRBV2,CASKEGDGNTIYF
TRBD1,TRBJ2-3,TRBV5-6,CASSLDTGVTDTQYF
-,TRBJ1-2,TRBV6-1,CASSEAQGPYGYTF
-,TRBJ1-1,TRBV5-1,CASSSRALNTEAFF
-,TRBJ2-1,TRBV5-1,CASSWTTYNEQFF
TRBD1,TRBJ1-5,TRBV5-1,CASSLGTGDRNQPQHF
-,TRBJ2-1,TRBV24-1,CATNERSHNEQFF
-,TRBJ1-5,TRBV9,CASSVEDGQRPQHF
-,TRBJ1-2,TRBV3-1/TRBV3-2,CASSLNYGYTF
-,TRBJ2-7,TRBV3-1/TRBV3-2,CASSHPPSTEQYF
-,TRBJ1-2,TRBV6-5,CASSYSHSNYGYTF
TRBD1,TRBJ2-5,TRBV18,CASSGGQQETQYF
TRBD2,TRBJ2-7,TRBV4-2,CASSQDLAGGPYEQYF
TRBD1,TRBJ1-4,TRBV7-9,CASSFGTGGEKLFF
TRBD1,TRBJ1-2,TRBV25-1,CASSDRLTGGNYGYTF
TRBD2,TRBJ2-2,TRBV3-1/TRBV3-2,CASSQVSGSGELFF
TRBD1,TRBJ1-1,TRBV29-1,CSVGDSQAFF
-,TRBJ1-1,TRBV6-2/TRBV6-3,CASSFPVNTEAFF
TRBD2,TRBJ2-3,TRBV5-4,CASSLTLLSSGNTQYF
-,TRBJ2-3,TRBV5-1,CASSLAGEDTQYF
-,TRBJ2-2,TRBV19,CASSINVGAGTGELFF
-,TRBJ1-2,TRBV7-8,CASSLSEDGYTF
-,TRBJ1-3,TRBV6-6,CASSSGAVNTIYF
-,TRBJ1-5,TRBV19,CASSAQGGGGGQPQHF
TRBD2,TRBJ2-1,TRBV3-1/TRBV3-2,CASSQRRGSDEQFF
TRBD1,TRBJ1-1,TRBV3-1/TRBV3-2,CASSFWTGNTEAFF
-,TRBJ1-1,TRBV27,CASSFIQGMNTEAFF
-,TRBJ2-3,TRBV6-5,CASSYNSVTDTQYF
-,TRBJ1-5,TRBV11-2,CASSEDRYQPQHF
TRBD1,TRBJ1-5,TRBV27,CASSFGTDQPQHF
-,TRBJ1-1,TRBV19,CASSMGRRAVMNTEAFF
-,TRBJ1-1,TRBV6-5,CASSLPLMNTEAFF